Detailed here is one T cell receptor beta chain. The antigen is unknown. The V gene's germline CDR1 is SGDLS and CDR2 YYNGEE. The junction had 14 bases not matched to a gene; V was cut back by 7 bases and J by 7 bases. This CDR3 comprises 16 residues. This sample was included in a study of cytomegalovirus exposure and HLA in healthy donors. Study observations and caveats: The productive fraction for most TCR beta V segments was about 87% or about 30% in an earlier analysis. In a later analysis, TCR beta V- and J-gene trimming was associated with a missense DCLRE1C variant. CMV serostatus was the only recorded immune exposure for donors. A later analysis showed that HLA-associated TCR beta chains had undergone more clonal expansion than equally common others.

60 Vbeta and 13 Jbeta primers were used in PCR. Produced via immunoSEQ multiplex PCR; TCRdb's table is partial and in-frame only. The table includes fewer than 150,000 clones, about 75% detected once. The sequence was collected from a man aged 60 to 69 in good health and CMV-seropositive. V gene TRBV9 combines with J gene TRBJ2-1, with 10 bases matching TRBD2. The sample was PBMCs. The CDR3 bases are TGTGCCAGCGGGGGGTTAGCGGGAGGCCCTCGGAATGAGCAGTTCTTC. Amino acids: CASGGLAGGPRNEQFF.